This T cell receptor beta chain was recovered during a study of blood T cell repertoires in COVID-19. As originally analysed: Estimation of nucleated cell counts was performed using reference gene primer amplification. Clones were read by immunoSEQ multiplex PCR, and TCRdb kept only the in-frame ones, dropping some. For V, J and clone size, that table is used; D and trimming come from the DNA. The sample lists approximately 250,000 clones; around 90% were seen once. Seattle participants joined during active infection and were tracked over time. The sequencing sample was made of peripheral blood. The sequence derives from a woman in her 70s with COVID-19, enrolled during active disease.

The CDR3 is CASSLLRGRNTGELFF. The CDR3 DNA is TGTGCCAGCAGCTTGCTCAGGGGCCGGAACACCGGGGAGCTGTTTTTT. The chain is built from TRBV5-6 and TRBJ2-2; D perhaps matches TRBD1 (6 bases). The CDR3 is made up of 16 amino acids. V gave up 1 base and J gave up 1 base, with 11 bases separating them. Germline values: CDR1 SGHDT, CDR2 YYEEEE.